One sample yielded the 32 T cell receptor beta chains listed below, sequenced in a study of T cell responses to AZD1222 COVID-19 vaccine (dated by TCRdb to the early 2020s). The time point label of this sample denotes: baseline before first vaccination. Libraries came from the immunoSEQ multiplex PCR assay. TCRdb mirrors the immuneACCESS table, restricted to in-frame sequences. Some clones are absent from its copies; in checked studies, under half trace to an unresolved V gene, and the reason for the others is unknown. The sample table lists some 90,000 clones, around 90% of them with a count of one. About 2.2% of the sample is held by the ten biggest clonotypes. The specimen was peripheral blood, collected on day 0 of AZD1222 vaccination. Receptor source: an adult in good health.

The gene calls are TRBV25-1 and TRBJ1-2, with TRBD1 identical over 7 bases. The CDR3 consists of 16 residues. The germline V gene encodes CDR1 MGHDK and CDR2 SYGVNS. With V trimmed by 5 bases and J by 0 bases, 9 bases remained unmatched. CDR3 nucleotide sequence: TGTGCCAGCAGTCCGCCGACAGGGATAGCTAACTATGGCTACACCTTC. It specifies CASSPPTGIANYGYTF.

The chain joins TRBV15 to TRBJ2-3, with D uncertain. The length of the CDR3 is 12 residues. The germline CDR1 and CDR2 sequences are LNHNV and YYDKDF (reference sequence). The germline V and J ends were trimmed by 2 bases and 5 bases, with 5 bases remaining between them. The DNA of the CDR3 is TGTGCCACCAGCAGAAGGAGAGATACGCAGTATTTT. It translates to CATSRRRDTQYF.

This clone was counted a few times. This rearrangement joins TRBV6-5 to TRBJ1-2; TRBD1 is a possible D gene (5 bases). From germline, CDR1 is MNHEY and CDR2 SVGAGI. The CDR3 has 16 residues. Trimming removed 2 bases at V and 6 bases at J, with 19 bases between. The CDR3 DNA follows: TGTGCCAGCAGTTACGGGGCTCGGACACGGATGGATGGCTACACCTTC. Protein product: CASSYGARTRMDGYTF.

This chain uses TRBV9 with TRBJ1-6; TRBD1 is a possible D gene (5 bases). The CDR3 is made up of 14 amino acids. Deletions cut 0 bases from V and 8 bases from J, with 9 bases between. Germline CDR1 and CDR2: SGDLS and YYNGEE. The CDR3 DNA sequence: TGTGCCAGCAGCGTAGCCCAGGGCGATTCACCCCTCCACTTT. Translated: CASSVAQGDSPLHF.

The chain links TRBV5-1 to TRBJ2-7; D might be TRBD1 (5 bases). The germline CDR1 and CDR2 sequences are SGHRS and YFSETQ. Trimming pared 0 bases from V and 0 bases from J, leaving 16 bases between. The CDR3 runs 17 residues. The CDR3 DNA follows: TGCGCCAGCAGCTTGGAGCCAAGCAGACAGTTCTCCTACGAGCAGTACTTC. It yields the protein CASSLEPSRQFSYEQYF.

V gene TRBV25-1 combines with J gene TRBJ2-7; 8 bases fit TRBD2. The CDR3 is 13 amino acids. V shed 3 bases and J 7 bases; nucleotides not matched to a gene: 5. Looked up from germline, CDR1 is MGHDK and CDR2 is SYGVNS. The CDR3, as DNA: TGTGCCAGCAGTGACCCGGGGGGGGTTGAGCAGTACTTC. It encodes CASSDPGGVEQYF.

The J gene is TRBJ2-1, the V gene TRBV24-1, with a possible D match to TRBD2 (5 bases). The CDR3 covers 13 residues. Trimming removed 6 bases from V and 8 bases from J, with 13 bases in between. Germline values: CDR1 KGHDR, CDR2 SFDVKD. CDR3 in DNA: TGTGCCACCAGTCGGGATCGAGATCATGAGCAGTTCTTC. Encoded protein: CATSRDRDHEQFF.

CDR3 coding DNA: TGTGCCACCAGCCCCCTTGCGGGAGGGTCGCAGACCCAGTACTTC. Its translation: CATSPLAGGSQTQYF. The rearrangement uses TRBV15 and TRBJ2-5; 9 nucleotides align to TRBD2. The junction had 10 bases not matched to a gene; V was cut back by 5 bases and J by 6 bases. CDR1 and CDR2 from the germline V gene are LNHNV and YYDKDF (reference sequence). The CDR3 totals 15 residues.

The chain has TRBV6-5 and TRBJ1-1; D is unclear. The V gene lost 8 bases and the J gene lost 1 base, with 11 bases spanning the gap. Germline V gives CDR1 MNHEY, CDR2 SVGAGI. The CDR3 extends over 13 amino acids. CDR3: CASSIQPNTEAFF. The CDR3, as DNA: TGTGCCAGCTCCATACAGCCGAACACTGAAGCTTTCTTT.

The V call is TRBV27, the J call TRBJ1-1; a possible D gene is TRBD1 (6 bases). V lost 5 bases and J 5 bases, leaving 15 bases between the germline ends. The CDR3 length is 14 residues. Germline CDR1 reads MNHEY; CDR2 reads SMNVEV (reference sequence). The CDR3 nucleotides are TGTGCCAGCAGTCCCAGGGGCGAGCGGACTGAAGCTTTCTTT. Translating gives CASSPRGERTEAFF.

The J gene is TRBJ2-3, the V gene TRBV19; possibly TRBD2 for D (6 bases). The V end lost 3 bases, the J end lost 1 base, and 11 bases lay between the germline ends. There are 15 residues in the CDR3. Germline assignment: CDR1 LNHDA and CDR2 SQIVND (reference sequence). CDR3 DNA: TGTGCCAGTAGTATGGAGGGCGCAGGCACAGATACGCAGTATTTT. Translation gives CASSMEGAGTDTQYF.

The CDR3 is CASSRKPGQGRWGYTF. The CDR3 region has the DNA TGTGCCAGCAGCCGAAAGCCAGGACAGGGTAGATGGGGCTACACCTTC. This chain connects TRBV11-3 to TRBJ1-2; 8 nucleotides match TRBD1. V shed 5 bases and J 8 bases; nucleotides not matched to a gene: 16. Per germline, CDR1 SGHNT and CDR2 YENEEA. There are 16 residues in the CDR3. Full variable domain (rest looked up from reference TRBV11-3 and TRBJ1-2): EAGVVQSPRYKIIEKKQPVAFWCNPISGHNTLYWYLQNLGQGPELLIRYENEEAVDDSQLPKDRFSAERLKGVDSTLKIQPAELGDSAVYLCASSRKPGQGRWGYTFGSGTRLTVV.

CDR3 sequence reads: CASSFAAETQYF. Written as DNA, the CDR3 is TGTGCCAGCAGCTTTGCGGCAGAGACCCAGTACTTC. V is TRBV11-2 and J is TRBJ2-5; D is undetermined. The germline V gene encodes CDR1 SGHAT and CDR2 FQNNGV. V was shortened by 3 bases and J by 4 bases, with 6 bases between the two germline ends. The CDR3 spans 12 residues.

The chain is built from TRBV5-6 and TRBJ1-2, with D maybe TRBD1 (5 bases). V dropped 2 bases and J dropped 9 bases, with 17 bases sitting between them. Germline V gives CDR1 SGHDT, CDR2 YYEEEE. This CDR3 contains 14 residues. DNA of the CDR3: TGTGCCAGCAGCTTTGGACACCCGGCCGCCCGCTACACCTTC. Amino acid sequence: CASSFGHPAARYTF.

The rearrangement joins TRBV6-5 to TRBJ2-3, with D possibly matching TRBD2 (6 bases). Looked up from germline, CDR1 is MNHEY and CDR2 is SVGAGI. The CDR3 extends over 13 amino acids. V shed 10 bases and J shed 1 base, with 12 bases lying between them. The CDR3, as DNA: TGTGCCACCGGACTACTCCGCACAGATACGCAGTATTTT. Translated, it gives CATGLLRTDTQYF.

CDR3 sequence: CASSRTGGSTGELFF. CDR3 bases: TGTGCCAGCTCGAGGACAGGGGGCAGCACCGGGGAGCTGTTTTTT. V and J are TRBV18 and TRBJ2-2, with TRBD1 matching over 11 bases. V gave up 6 bases and J gave up 4 bases; unmatched junction bases: 4. Germline V gene lookup returns CDR1 KGHSH and CDR2 LQKENI. There are 15 residues in the CDR3.

The V and J genes are TRBV6-5 and TRBJ2-3; D tentatively fits TRBD1 or TRBD2 (5 bases each). Germline lookup yields CDR1 MNHEY and CDR2 SVGAGI. The CDR3 extends over 14 amino acids. Between the trimmed V and J ends, which lost 6 bases and 6 bases, there was a span of 16 bases. The CDR3 DNA reads as TGTGCCAGCAGAACCAACCAGGGAGCGGATACGCAGTATTTT. As protein: CASRTNQGADTQYF.

On this clone itself: Other DNA variants within this sample encode the same CDR3. The chain employs TRBV5-1 and TRBJ2-3; the D is unclear. In germline, CDR1 is SGHRS, CDR2 YFSETQ. The CDR3 is 13 residues long. The germline V and J ends were trimmed by 0 bases and 3 bases, with 5 bases remaining between them. This CDR3 is CASSLGGTDTQYF. The CDR3 nucleotides read TGCGCCAGCAGCTTGGGAGGAACAGATACGCAGTATTTT.

This sequence joins TRBV11-2 and TRBJ1-6, with D possibly being TRBD1 (5 bases). The germline V gene encodes CDR1 SGHAT and CDR2 FQNNGV. The CDR3 length is 17 residues. Trimming pared 2 bases from V and 7 bases from J, leaving 18 bases between. The CDR3: CASSLLGPARANSPLHF. CDR3 coding DNA: TGTGCCAGCAGCTTACTAGGCCCGGCCAGGGCAAATTCACCCCTCCACTTT.

The chain recombines TRBV6-5 with TRBJ2-7, with 7 bases lining up with TRBD1. The CDR3 runs 15 residues. V dropped 0 bases and J dropped 4; count of bases not matched to a gene: 6. In germline, CDR1 is MNHEY, CDR2 SVGAGI. The CDR3 DNA reads TGTGCCAGCAGTTACTCCACCGGGACAGCGTACGAGCAGTACTTC. It yields the protein CASSYSTGTAYEQYF.

The genes are TRBV5-5 and TRBJ1-4; no reliable D call. This CDR3 spans 14 amino acids. Germline values: CDR1 SGHKS, CDR2 YYEKEE (reference sequence). V lost 0 bases and J lost 7, with 10 bases in between. CDR3 residues: CASSLGGSGEKLFF. Here the CDR3 DNA reads TGTGCCAGCAGCTTGGGTGGCAGCGGTGAAAAACTGTTTTTT.

V gene TRBV4-2 combines with J gene TRBJ1-1; D is undetermined. The ends were cut back, 5 bases at V and 5 bases at J, with 15 bases in the middle. This CDR3 region has 14 residues. The germline gives CDR1 LGHNA, CDR2 YNFKEQ. The CDR3 bases are TGTGCCAGCAGCTCCCGAACGATGGGGACTGAAGCTTTCTTT. This gives the protein CASSSRTMGTEAFF.

V gene TRBV18 combines with J gene TRBJ1-3; no reliable D call. The CDR3 totals 15 residues. Germline-derived CDR1 and CDR2 are KGHSH and LQKENI. The ends were cut back, 1 base at V and 0 bases at J, with 7 bases in the middle. CDR3 nucleotide sequence: TGTGCCAGCTCACCACTCGTGGACTCTGGAAACACCATATATTTT. The encoded protein is CASSPLVDSGNTIYF.

V usage is TRBV6-5 and J usage is TRBJ2-7, with 9 bases lining up with TRBD1. CDR1 is MNHEY and CDR2 is SVGAGI in the germline V gene. CDR3 length: 14 amino acids. The trim removed 8 bases at V and 5 bases at J, leaving 10 bases unmatched. The CDR3 here is CASEDRDRVHEQYF. In nucleotides, the CDR3 is TGTGCCAGCGAAGACCGGGACAGGGTACACGAGCAGTACTTC.

The chain is built from TRBV6-5 and TRBJ1-2, with TRBD1 matching 7 bases. The V segment lost 8 bases and the J segment 3 bases; nucleotides outside the gene matches: 6. Per germline, CDR1 MNHEY and CDR2 SVGAGI. This CDR3 contains 13 residues. Here the CDR3 reads CASRTGQDYGYTF. CDR3 DNA sequence: TGTGCCAGCCGAACAGGACAGGACTATGGCTACACCTTC.

The CDR3 region is CASSVSRTGGASGANVLTF. The CDR3 DNA reads TGTGCCAGCAGCGTGAGCCGGACAGGGGGCGCGAGTGGGGCCAACGTCCTGACTTTC. The chain links TRBV9 to TRBJ2-6; 11 nucleotides line up with TRBD1. The germline V gene has CDR1 SGDLS and CDR2 YYNGEE. V dropped 2 bases and J dropped 3; count of bases not matched to a gene: 10. CDR3 length: 19 residues.

This clone was seen just once. The chain employs TRBV7-2 and TRBJ2-7; D not certain. In germline, CDR1 is SGHTA, CDR2 FQGNSA. V lost 5 bases and J 5 bases, leaving 13 bases between the germline ends. CDR3 length: 13 residues. The CDR3 reads CASSPSRIDEQYF. In nucleotides, the CDR3 is TGTGCCAGCAGCCCCTCTAGGATCGACGAGCAGTACTTC.

This chain's CDR3 is CASTMGVNTEAFF. As DNA, the CDR3 is TGTGCCAGCACCATGGGGGTGAACACTGAAGCTTTCTTT. The chain has TRBV6-5 and TRBJ1-1, with D possibly being TRBD1 (5 bases). Germline V gives CDR1 MNHEY, CDR2 SVGAGI. The V end lost 7 bases, the J end lost 0 bases, and 9 bases lay between the germline ends. The CDR3 length is 13 residues.

This clone was observed a single time. The chain uses TRBV4-3 and TRBJ1-5; unclear D gene. Between the trimmed V and J ends, which lost 0 bases and 3 bases, there was a span of 18 bases. Germline V gives CDR1 LGHNA, CDR2 YSLEER. The CDR3 is 18 amino acids. In nucleotides, the CDR3 is TGCGCCAGCAGCCAAGACGTCGGGCCGTTTGTTTCCAATCAGCCCCAGCATTTT. Translation gives CASSQDVGPFVSNQPQHF.

The chain carries TRBV5-1 and TRBJ2-3; 12 bases fit TRBD2. The CDR3 has 18 residues. Germline-derived CDR1 and CDR2 are SGHRS and YFSETQ. V trimming: 7 bases; J trimming: 0 bases; junction bases outside the gene matches: 12. The CDR3 here is CASRGRLAGDVSTDTQYF. CDR3 DNA: TGCGCCAGCCGGGGACGACTAGCGGGAGATGTTAGCACAGATACGCAGTATTTT.

The chain carries TRBV4-3 and TRBJ1-1, with TRBD1 identical over 7 bases. V was clipped by 0 bases and J by 1 base; unmatched bases: 8. The length of the CDR3 is 17 residues. Germline V gives CDR1 LGHNA, CDR2 YSLEER. CDR3 coding DNA: TGCGCCAGCAGCCAAGACCCCCCGACAGGGTGGAACACTGAAGCTTTCTTT. Translating it yields CASSQDPPTGWNTEAFF.

This rearrangement joins TRBV6-2 or TRBV6-3 to TRBJ2-1; no definite D call. The CDR3 runs to 14 residues. Germline loops: CDR1 MNHEY, CDR2 SVGEGT. The V end lost 3 bases, the J end lost 0 bases, and 6 bases lay between the germline ends. CDR3: CASSYSASYNEQFF. Written as DNA, the CDR3 is TGTGCCAGCAGTTATTCCGCCTCCTACAATGAGCAGTTCTTC.